This TCR beta chain was captured by sequencing in a study of persistence of HIV-infected CD4 T cells. Study-wide findings and caveats: TCR oligoclonality correlated with proviral oligoclonality in the same sorted populations. Rare CMV-responding cells carrying HIV-1 proviruses were not analyzed separately for TCR.

About this clone itself: Its antigen is undetermined.

Per the germline V gene, CDR1 is SGHNT and CDR2 is YENEEA. This CDR3 comprises 15 residues. The ends lost 5 bases at V and 7 bases at J; junction bases unmatched: 8. The stimulus was lysate of CMV-infected fibroblasts, about 10 ug/mL. CD40L/CD69 double-negative CD45RO-high memory CD4+ T cells were collected. Sequencing used immunoSEQ version 4 in survey mode. Produced via immunoSEQ multiplex PCR; TCRdb's table is partial and in-frame only. The data contain around 48,000 clones, around 75% of them singletons. This chain joins TRBV11-3 and TRBJ2-2; 9 bases match TRBD1. The sample in question was CD4+ T cells sorted from PBMCs after approximately 19-hour stimulation, obtained from a patient who received antiretroviral therapy. This TCR was sampled from an adult man with HIV who was CMV-seropositive. CDR3 sequence (DNA): TGTGCCAGCAGCCCCACAGGGGGCAATTTCGGGGAGCTGTTTTTT. Translated: CASSPTGGNFGELFF.